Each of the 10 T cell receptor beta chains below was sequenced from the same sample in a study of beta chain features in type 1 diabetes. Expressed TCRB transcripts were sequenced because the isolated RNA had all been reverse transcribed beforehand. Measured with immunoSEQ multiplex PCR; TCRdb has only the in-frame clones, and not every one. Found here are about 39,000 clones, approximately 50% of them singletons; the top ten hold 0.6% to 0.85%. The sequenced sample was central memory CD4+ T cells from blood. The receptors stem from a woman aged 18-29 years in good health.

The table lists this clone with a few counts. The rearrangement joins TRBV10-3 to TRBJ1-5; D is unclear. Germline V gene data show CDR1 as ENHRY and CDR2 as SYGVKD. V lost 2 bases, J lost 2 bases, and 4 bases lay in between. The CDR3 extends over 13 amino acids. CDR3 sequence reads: CAISETGNQPQHF. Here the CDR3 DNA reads TGTGCCATCAGTGAGACAGGCAATCAGCCCCAGCATTTT.

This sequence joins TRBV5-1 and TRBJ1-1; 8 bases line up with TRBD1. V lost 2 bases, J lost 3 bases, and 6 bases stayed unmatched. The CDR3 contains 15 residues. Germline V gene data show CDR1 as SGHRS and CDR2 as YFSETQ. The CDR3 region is CASSLATGEYTEAFF. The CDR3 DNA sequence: TGCGCCAGCAGCTTAGCGACAGGGGAATACACTGAAGCTTTCTTT. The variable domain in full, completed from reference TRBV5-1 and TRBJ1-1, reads KAGVTQTPRYLIKTRGQQVTLSCSPISGHRSVSWYQQTPGQGLQFLFEYFSETQRNKGNFPGRFSGRQFSNSRSEMNVSTLELGDSALYLCASSLATGEYTEAFFGQGTRLTVV.

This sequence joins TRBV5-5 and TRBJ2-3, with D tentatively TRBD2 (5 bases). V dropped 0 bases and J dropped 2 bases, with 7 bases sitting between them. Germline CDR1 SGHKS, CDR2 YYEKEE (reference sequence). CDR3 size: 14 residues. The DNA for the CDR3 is TGTGCCAGCAGCTTGGGGCTAGCCACAGATACGCAGTATTTT. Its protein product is CASSLGLATDTQYF.

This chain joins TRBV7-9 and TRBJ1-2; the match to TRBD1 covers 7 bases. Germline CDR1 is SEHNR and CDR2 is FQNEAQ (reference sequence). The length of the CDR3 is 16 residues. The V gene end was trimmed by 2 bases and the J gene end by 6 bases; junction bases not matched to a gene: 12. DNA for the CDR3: TGTGCCAGCAGCTTATTCCGAGCCGACACAGGGGATGGCTACACCTTC. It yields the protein CASSLFRADTGDGYTF.

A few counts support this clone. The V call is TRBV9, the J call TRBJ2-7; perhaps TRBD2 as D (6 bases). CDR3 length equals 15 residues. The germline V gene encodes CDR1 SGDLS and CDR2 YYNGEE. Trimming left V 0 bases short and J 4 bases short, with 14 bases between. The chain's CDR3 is CASSVGDSYGYEQYF. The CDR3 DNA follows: TGTGCCAGCAGCGTAGGGGACTCTTATGGTTACGAGCAGTACTTC.

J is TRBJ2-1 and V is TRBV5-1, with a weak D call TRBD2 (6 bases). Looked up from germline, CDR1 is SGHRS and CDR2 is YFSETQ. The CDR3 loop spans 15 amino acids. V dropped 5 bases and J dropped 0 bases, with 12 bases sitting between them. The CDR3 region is CASRAGTPSYNEQFF. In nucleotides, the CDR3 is TGCGCCAGCAGGGCCGGGACTCCCTCCTACAATGAGCAGTTCTTC.

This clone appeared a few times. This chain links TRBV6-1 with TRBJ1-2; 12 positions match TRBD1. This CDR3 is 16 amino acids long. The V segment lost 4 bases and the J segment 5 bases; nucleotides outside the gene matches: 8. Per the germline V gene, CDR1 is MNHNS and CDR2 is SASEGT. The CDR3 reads CASSGPGQGAVYGYTF. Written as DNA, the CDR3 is TGTGCCAGCAGTGGCCCGGGACAGGGGGCGGTTTATGGCTACACCTTC.

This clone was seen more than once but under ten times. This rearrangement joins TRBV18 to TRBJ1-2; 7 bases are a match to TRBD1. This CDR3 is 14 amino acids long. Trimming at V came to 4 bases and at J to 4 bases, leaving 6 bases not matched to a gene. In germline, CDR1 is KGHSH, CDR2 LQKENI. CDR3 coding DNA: TGTGCCAGCTCACGAACCGGACAGGTCTATGGCTACACCTTC. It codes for CASSRTGQVYGYTF. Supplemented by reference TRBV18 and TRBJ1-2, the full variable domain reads NAGVMQNPRHLVRRRGQEARLRCSPMKGHSHVYWYRQLPEEGLKFMVYLQKENIIDESGMPKERFSAEFPKEGPSILRIQQVVRGDSAAYFCASSRTGQVYGYTFGSGTRLTVV.

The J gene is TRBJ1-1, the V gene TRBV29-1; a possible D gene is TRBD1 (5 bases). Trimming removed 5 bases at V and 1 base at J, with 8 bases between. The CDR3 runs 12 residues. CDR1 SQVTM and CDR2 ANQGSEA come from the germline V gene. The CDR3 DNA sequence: TGCAGCGTTTGGGGCTCGAACACTGAAGCTTTCTTT. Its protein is CSVWGSNTEAFF.

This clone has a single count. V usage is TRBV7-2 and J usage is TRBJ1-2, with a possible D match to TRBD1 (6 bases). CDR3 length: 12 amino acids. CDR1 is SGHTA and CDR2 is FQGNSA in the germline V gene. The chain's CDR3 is CASATGFYGYTF. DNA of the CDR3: TGTGCGTCTGCCACAGGGTTCTATGGCTACACCTTC.